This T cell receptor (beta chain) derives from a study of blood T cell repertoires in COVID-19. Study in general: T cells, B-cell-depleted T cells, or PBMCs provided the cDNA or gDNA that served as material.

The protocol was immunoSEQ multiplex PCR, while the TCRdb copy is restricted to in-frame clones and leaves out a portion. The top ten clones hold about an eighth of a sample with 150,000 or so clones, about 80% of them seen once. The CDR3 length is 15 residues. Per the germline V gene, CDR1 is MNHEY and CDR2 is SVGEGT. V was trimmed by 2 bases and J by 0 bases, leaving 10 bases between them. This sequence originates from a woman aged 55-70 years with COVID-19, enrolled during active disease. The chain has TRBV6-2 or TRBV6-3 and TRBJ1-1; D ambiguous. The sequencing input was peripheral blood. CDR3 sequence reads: CASSYRRFLNTEAFF. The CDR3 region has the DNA TGTGCCAGCAGTTACCGTCGGTTCCTGAACACTGAAGCTTTCTTT.